This T cell receptor beta chain derives from a study of CD8 T cells in Susac syndrome. This clonotype showed up just once. A quantity of 0.5 to 1 ug RNA underwent reverse transcription using random hexamers. Using its own MiXCR run on the immunoSEQ multiplex PCR reads, TCRdb lists one record per CDR3 protein. Here the sample spans about 85,000 distinct CDR3 sequences, more than 85% being singletons. Trimming stripped 1 base from V and 8 bases from J, with 15 bases between. Germline V CDR1 and CDR2: SGHVS, FNYEAQ. The length of the CDR3 is 15 residues. This TCR was recovered from a human donor with Susac syndrome. What was sequenced was CD8+ T cells from PBMCs. V gene TRBV7-6 combines with J gene TRBJ2-1; perhaps TRBD2 as D (5 bases). The CDR3 DNA sequence: TGTGCCAGCAGCTTAGGTTCCTCTAGCAGAGATGAGCAGTTCTTC. Its protein product is CASSLGSSSRDEQFF.